Described below is a single T cell receptor (beta chain) sequence and its context. Its antigen is not identified. Germline V gene data show CDR1 as MNHEY and CDR2 as SMNVEV (reference sequence). The CDR3 length is 16 residues. The ends lost 6 bases at V and 4 bases at J; junction bases unmatched: 8. Libraries were prepared by immunoSEQ multiplex PCR; TCRdb keeps only in-frame clonotypes and omits some of them. This sample has about 130,000 clones; about 89% occur once, and the top ten carry 2% to 2.5%. This sample is part of a study of cytomegalovirus exposure and HLA in healthy donors. Study-level information: A later analysis reported the 90 to 150 validation repertoires used the same platform as the approximately 660 first-cohort repertoires.

Findings and limits, study-wide: TCR sequences were mostly rare, though some public TCRs occurred in many donors.

The donors belonged to the roughly 120-subject validation cohort, separate from the approximately 670-subject first cohort. The sample was PBMCs. V is TRBV27 and J is TRBJ2-2, with 10 bases identical to TRBD1. The TCR sequence derives from a woman younger than 30 in good health and CMV-seronegative. The CDR3 sequence: CASRSYRTGGTGELFF. The CDR3 region has the DNA TGTGCCAGCAGATCGTACCGGACAGGGGGCACCGGGGAGCTGTTTTTT.